This T cell receptor (beta chain) was profiled in a study of long-term antiretroviral therapy in people with HIV (dated by TCRdb to the early 2020s). With regard to the full study: Collection of the earliest samples took place about a decade ahead of the 2015 WHO recommendation for immediate ART, at a time when ART was typically delayed until CD4 counts fell. A total of 150 to 200 cryopreserved PBMC samples came from approximately 30 adults with confirmed HIV infection and were collected serially over a mean of about six years (range 1-12). Of the roughly 27 participants with HIV, about a dozen were female. No cross-contamination during QIAcube processing was shown when test extractions of a monoclonal T-cell line were performed alongside a few dozen polyclonal samples. Whether ART initiation and durable HIV suppression were associated with changes in peripheral blood TRB repertoire composition and diversity was tested in a retrospective serial study.

The immunoSEQ hsTCRB v3.0 assay was used at survey level resolution to sequence the TRB variable region. The target sequencing depth for TRB was about 40,000-55,000 T-cell genomes per sample. An Illumina MiSeq with a v3 150-cycle kit was used to sequence the pooled TRB libraries. Regarding the original processing steps: Analysis of repertoires was carried out in R inside a reproducible Nextflow workflow spanning QC, data transformation and analysis. LymphoSeq2, an R package for exploring AIRR-Seq data, was used to implement the custom analyses. After excluding a handful of samples that yielded fewer than 5000 total TRB sequences, 188 HIV repertoires remained for analysis. Among the approximately 190 retained HIV repertoires, approximately 57 were collected before ART initiation and roughly 130 were collected after ART initiation. Repertoires were downsampled to 5000 TRB nucleotide sequences, with summary statistics averaged over 100 downsampling iterations. TRB sequences were retained for analysis only if CDR3 regions of at least seven amino acids were present. Two measures captured diversity: a Shannon entropy-derived clonality score and the Gini coefficient. In the repertoire networks, any two of the top 5000 CDR3 amino acid sequences were connected whenever the two sequences differed by an edit distance of one. For TRB CDR3 amino acid sequences, GLIPH2 was used to predict antigen specificity groups and MHC restriction. To flag known associations with CMV, EBV, HIV or tissue antigens, CDR3 amino acid sequences were compared against VDJdb and McPAS-TCR. Pre-ART, post-ART and control groups were compared with Wilcoxon signed-rank tests and Holm-Bonferroni correction. What TCRdb holds here is the immuneACCESS table cut down to in-frame rearrangements. Part of the clones is not present; checked against another copy, under half of the missing clones reflect an unresolved V gene, and the others are unexplained. D and trimming come from the DNA, and the V and J calls and clone size come from that table. A total of roughly 35,000 clones appear in this sample, roughly 94% of them only once. The top ten hold approximately 3.7% of the sample.

The study at large found these results: Owing to limited PBMC availability, only the TCR beta chain was sequenced, without alpha chain pairing. Because pre-ART samples had limited cell numbers, profiling was done on unsorted PBMC rather than on sorted CD4+ and CD8+ T cells. A significant increase in TRB diversity was found to be associated with ART initiation, although TRB diversity was observed to remain significantly below that of transplant donor controls even after long-term ART. The repertoire was dominated across all time points by expanded TRB clones identified before ART initiation, although this dominance was seen to fluctuate and to decrease in many PLHIV after ART. The samples span the years 2004 to 2017, and the ART regimens used at that time may not be as effective as current regimens. Narrower CDR3 length ranges were observed in HIV repertoires than in controls, and an antigen-experienced repertoire with only a slight naive shift after ART was suggested by the network structure. Inferences about post-ART repertoire changes are limited because no data were available on ART adherence, viral resistance or therapy changes.

The CDR3 spans 14 residues, from the cysteine through the phenylalanine. The retained sequence is limited to the CDR3, 42 bases, with the frame set at the first base. Based on the germline V gene (reference sequence), the CDR1 and CDR2 sequences are MNHNY and SVGAGI. V lost 7 bases and J lost 0 bases; the stretch between them is 13 bases long. To be included, a participant needed at least one PBMC sample from before ART initiation plus at least two post-ART samples. All participants with HIV were treated in the United States of America. Before DNA extraction, cryopreserved samples containing about 0.9-11 million PBMC were thawed and washed. At the time of the earliest PBMC sample, participants with HIV were aged between roughly 20 and 60 years. Each participant contributed PBMC samples from 1-4 timepoints before ART initiation and 2-8 timepoints after ART initiation, with a median of 7 samples. Serial HIV viral load, CD4+ T-cell count, ART history and demographic data were obtained for every participant. Genomic DNA was extracted from unsorted PBMC with a Qiagen kit on a QIAcube, with processing performed in batches of 12 samples.

Regarding this clone: The antigen it recognizes is unknown. No qualities accompany the bases; no much larger clone lies one base away.

The rearrangement combines TRBV6-6 with TRBJ2-7, with the D gene not confidently named. Source: unsorted PBMCs, taken just over 5 years after starting antiretroviral therapy. The TCR originated in a woman aged 45-65 years with HIV. The DNA is as follows: TGTGCCAGCACCTTAGTCTCGGGCTCCTACGAGCAGTACTTC. This sequence encodes CASTLVSGSYEQYF.